The next 4 T cell receptor beta chains were all read from a single sample in a study of blood T cell repertoires in COVID-19. Sequencing was performed with immunoSEQ multiplex PCR; in TCRdb, only in-frame clones are kept and a portion is missing. The data contain a few hundred thousand clones, around nine tenths of them singletons. The material sequenced was PBMCs or T cells enriched from blood (not recorded which). The receptor set was obtained from a woman aged 50 to 60 who had been exposed to COVID-19.

The V and J genes are TRBV4-2 and TRBJ2-7; a possible D gene is TRBD2 (5 bases). The CDR3 consists of 15 residues. V was cut by 1 base and J by 1 base, with 11 bases left in between. The germline CDR1 and CDR2 sequences are LGHNA and YNFKEQ. The CDR3 reads CASSQGAGESYEQYF. The CDR3 coding sequence is TGTGCCAGCAGCCAAGGGGCGGGCGAATCCTACGAGCAGTACTTC.

V gene TRBV10-3 combines with J gene TRBJ1-2; 9 nucleotides line up with TRBD1. The CDR3 totals 16 residues. With 0 bases clipped from V and 5 bases from J, the junction kept 7 bases outside the gene matches. Germline V gene sequence: CDR1 ENHRY, CDR2 SYGVKD. CDR3 residues: CAISESTGGVQYGYTF. The CDR3 DNA is TGTGCCATCAGTGAGTCAACAGGGGGCGTGCAGTATGGCTACACCTTC.

The chain combines TRBV7-2 with TRBJ2-5; D may be TRBD1 (6 bases). Deletions cut 4 bases from V and 3 bases from J, with 15 bases between. The CDR3 length is 15 residues. The germline V gene encodes CDR1 SGHTA and CDR2 FQGNSA. This chain's CDR3 is CASSSRRGPEETQYF. Here the CDR3 DNA reads TGTGCCAGCAGCTCCCGCAGGGGACCAGAAGAGACCCAGTACTTC.

The gene calls are TRBV28 and TRBJ2-1; TRBD2 might be the D (6 bases). CDR1 and CDR2 from the germline V gene are MDHEN and SYDVKM. Deletions cut 7 bases from V and 3 bases from J, with 10 bases between. CDR3 size: 13 residues. As DNA, the CDR3 is TGTGCCAGCATGGAGGGAAGCTACAATGAGCAGTTCTTC. Residues: CASMEGSYNEQFF.